This TCR beta chain was sequenced during a study of neurological immune-mediated disorders. Broader study findings: CDR3 amino acid sequences of expanded clones were not shared across subjects, a result suggesting private repertoires in all groups.

This clonotype was seen many times. The antigen remains undetermined. Synthesis of cDNA was accomplished via 5'RACE employing 10-nucleotide random UMIs. Over 180 million TCR-beta sequences from 15-18 subjects were obtained in each sequencing run. Using its own MiXCR run on the 5' RACE reads, TCRdb lists one record per CDR3 protein. Of about 80,000 distinct CDR3 sequences detected, about 5.6% appear once; the ten largest clones hold 7.9%. The time point denotes: longitudinal time-point 2. This TCR was recovered from a woman aged 55 to 70 with multiple sclerosis. Source material: PBMCs.

In DNA form, the CDR3 reads TGTGCCAGCAGCTTAGGAGGGCTCTACGAGCAGTACTTC. Protein: CASSLGGLYEQYF. This sequence joins TRBV11-2 and TRBJ2-7; D may be TRBD2 (5 bases). This CDR3 region has 13 residues. The V end lost 1 base, the J end lost 3 bases, and 7 bases lay between the germline ends. The germline gives CDR1 SGHAT, CDR2 FQNNGV. Full variable domain (rest looked up from reference TRBV11-2 and TRBJ2-7): EAGVAQSPRYKIIEKRQSVAFWCNPISGHATLYWYQQILGQGPKLLIQFQNNGVVDDSQLPKDRFSAERLKGVDSTLKIQPAKLEDSAVYLCASSLGGLYEQYFGPGTRLTVT.